This T cell receptor beta chain was sequenced for a study of blood T cell repertoires in COVID-19. Study as a whole: T cells, B-cell-depleted T cells, or PBMCs provided the cDNA or gDNA that served as material.

In the authors' workflow: Reference gene primer amplification in the assay estimated nucleated cell counts. Method: immunoSEQ multiplex PCR; TCRdb's copy keeps in-frame clones and lacks some. The DNA gave D and trimming, while V, J and clone size come from that table. The sample lists 390,000 or so clones, 75% to 90% seen once, with 1% in the top ten. Recovery among Cohort 3 donors was established by two negative PCRs, clearance, or symptom resolution. A single count supports this clone. The CDR3 is made up of 14 amino acids. Germline V gene sequence: CDR1 MDHEN, CDR2 SYDVKM. V dropped 8 bases and J dropped 2 bases, with 16 bases sitting between them.

This TCR derives from a man in his late teens or twenties who had recovered from COVID-19. What was sequenced was PBMCs or T cells enriched from blood (not recorded which). The chain recombines TRBV28 with TRBJ2-7, with D possibly TRBD1 on 6 matching bases. CDR3 DNA sequence: TGTGCCAGCGTTACTCGGGACAAACCCTACGAGCAGTACTTC. This translates into CASVTRDKPYEQYF.